This T cell receptor beta chain was captured by sequencing in a study of cytomegalovirus exposure and HLA in healthy donors (TCRdb year 2017). Notes on the research overall: According to an earlier analysis of a few hundred of the donors, roughly 180 million T cells yielded 100 million or so unique TCR beta sequences and approximately 300 Gb of sequence data. About 330 gigabases of sequencing data and around 85 million unique TCR sequences made up an early release that covered approximately 700 HLA-typed donors. Of the roughly 400 genotyped donors, about 80% fell in the genetic ancestry cluster associated with self-reported Caucasian donors. The study was designed to test whether signatures of past pathogen exposure could be identified by cataloging public T cell receptors. The study used immunosequencing to profile the T cell repertoires of 666 subjects and linked those repertoires to cytomegalovirus serostatus. Along with the approximately 650-subject first cohort, a separate validation cohort of some 130 different subjects was used. High-throughput TCR immunosequencing, statistical association of individual TCRs with disease status, and machine learning were combined to predict cytomegalovirus infection status. In a later analysis, previously published TCR beta repertoires from 666 donors were re-analyzed and high-resolution HLA genotyping was added so that TCR occurrence patterns could be studied. Rather than using new phenotypic data, the later analysis identified candidate immune exposures from TCR beta sequences and from how often those sequences occurred across donors. In an earlier analysis of a few hundred of the donors, high-throughput TCR beta sequencing was used to judge whether each TCR beta V gene segment behaved as functional or pseudogenic. Donor age, sex, ethnicity and CMV serostatus were compiled alongside the repertoire data. A later genetic analysis used genome-wide SNP genotypes for about 65% of the 666 donors, treating that subset as a discovery cohort. Every discovery cohort repertoire had been produced on one sequencing platform. HLA typing included class I and class II loci at four-digit resolution. Typing coverage differed by locus: A, B, C, DRB1 and DQB1 were typed in about 629-640 donors, DQA1 in roughly 500, DPA1 in over 600, and DPB1 in around 440. Roughly five DR-DQ haplotypes were handled as single units for association and clustering, since linkage in the cohort was strong. Across approximately 420 genotyped donors of the cohort, an average of about 240,000 unique TCR beta nucleotide sequences per donor were sequenced, and approximately 17% of those sequences were non-productive.

Library construction relied on the immunoSEQ multiplex PCR assay. For the multiplex PCR, a mixture combining 60 forward primers for TCR Vbeta segments and 13 reverse primers for TCR Jbeta segments was used. A multiplex PCR assay on genomic DNA amplified the CDR3 region of rearranged TCR beta genes. On the Illumina HiSeq System, the amplified TCR beta libraries were sequenced as 87-base-pair reads. The study's processing was this. Across the roughly 640 repertoires, a later analysis counted tens of millions of unique TCR beta chains, about 10 million of which were shared by at least two donors. To remove PCR and sequencing errors, raw reads were error-corrected and collapsed into unique sequences using a nearest-neighbor algorithm that merged closely related sequences. To assign V, D and J gene segments, CDR3 sequences were aligned to IMGT reference sequences. Each retained sequence needed at least a six-nucleotide match to both a V gene segment and a J gene segment. A rearrangement counted as productive if the CDR3 had no stop codons and remained in frame with V and J, and every other rearrangement counted as non-productive. Following IMGT convention, CDR3 was defined as the stretch from the second conserved V-encoded cysteine up to the conserved J-encoded phenylalanine. Sequences without an unambiguous match to a single V gene segment were excluded from the earlier analysis of over 500 of the donors. An earlier analysis of several hundred of the donors called V segments functional above 56.7% productive rearrangements and segregating when the between-donor standard deviation exceeded 5%. A statistical classification framework was built to diagnose cytomegalovirus status from the catalog of TCR beta chain sequences. In a later analysis, TCR nucleotide sequences were compared against IMGT/GENE-DB human TR gene sequences so that V and J genes could be assigned. The TCRdist pipeline was used in a later analysis to assign CDR3 sequences and most-parsimonious VDJ recombination scenarios. In a later analysis, each TCR beta chain was defined by its CDR3 amino acid sequence together with its V-gene family, and reads lacking a unique V-gene family were excluded. A later analysis removed 600 or so highly shared, low-generation-probability nucleotide sequences to deal with suspected cross-contamination and a sequencing artifact. A later analysis calculated a clonal expansion index for each public chain from normalized within-repertoire ranks of inferred template counts. In a later analysis, generation probabilities were computed using a VDJ recombination model fitted to out-of-frame rearrangements, and the results were checked against IGoR. In a later analysis, TCR-TCR, TCR-HLA and TCR-CMV co-occurrence was scored with hypergeometric tests, and a repertoire-size bias correction was applied to TCR pairs. In a later analysis, false discovery rates were estimated by permuting HLA or CMV assignments 20 times. In a later analysis, co-occurring TCRs were grouped using DBSCAN, with TCRdist sequence similarity added in when clustering inside HLA-allele-positive subsets. Repertoires with fewer than 30,000 or more than 120,000 public chains were left out of co-occurrence clustering, as were about 5 repertoires with anomalous nucleotide sharing. TCRdb retrieved this table from immuneACCESS and kept in-frame rearrangements only. Not all clones are present; in checked studies, unresolved V genes account for under half, and no reason is known for the remainder. The V and J calls and clone size are taken from that table; D and trimming were inferred from the DNA. The table for this sample lists roughly 150,000 clones; approximately 81% of them were counted only once. In total, the top ten clones hold nearly 2.5% of the sample.

Taking its sample share into account, this clone is large (0.1 to 1%). It lacks a known antigen. No qualities accompany the bases; no much larger clone lies one base away. CDR1 and CDR2 are read off the germline V gene as SGHTA and FQGTGA. The CDR3, cysteine through phenylalanine, is 13 amino acids long. Only CDR3 DNA remains: 39 bases, in frame from the first base. V loses 4 bases of germline sequence and J loses 1 base, and the interval between the two ends is 7 bases. The cohort comprised several hundred healthy bone marrow donors. At the time of sampling, all cohort members were nominally healthy, though unrecorded immune exposures were likely present. The donor tested CMV seronegative and was one of the 352 seronegative cohort members. Each donor provided a peripheral blood sample, and peripheral blood mononuclear cells were used for TCR beta sequencing. Genomic DNA was extracted from the blood cell samples with the Qiagen DNeasy Blood Extraction Kit.

General conclusions and limits of the study: According to a later analysis, TCR association rates differed among HLA loci, with DRB1 alleles showing the most associated TCRs and HLA-C alleles showing the fewest. A few of the identified cytomegalovirus-associated TCR beta chains were confirmed in vitro to be specific for cytomegalovirus antigens. In a later analysis, HLA-associated TCR beta chains were found to be more clonally expanded and to have lower generation probabilities than equally common non-associated chains. Assigning TCR associations to individual alleles was difficult when HLA alleles, especially DR and DQ, strongly co-occurred. Because HLA typing was missing for some donors at each locus, association tests included only the typed subset. In the study, roughly 160 TCR beta chains were listed as associated with cytomegalovirus. A later genetic analysis reported fewer N-insertions in productive TCRs among donors in an Asian-associated ancestry cluster than the 666-donor mean. For the cohort, immune exposure information was limited to CMV serostatus. V-gene and J-gene trimming of TCR beta chains was associated with a missense DCLRE1C variant in a later genetic analysis, and the association was replicated in an independent cohort. A further reported finding was that TCR beta sequences accurately predicted the HLA-A and HLA-B alleles for most subjects in the first cohort. It was suggested by the authors that the approach could potentially be generalized to other disease states and immunological phenotypes. In a later analysis, 16,951 TCR beta sequences were associated with specific HLA alleles at a false discovery rate of 0.05. Because counts were too low, some 17 rarely observed V segments, including chromosome 9 orphons, were excluded from the earlier analysis of fewer than 650 of the donors. Across donors, most TCR sequences were observed very rarely, whereas some public TCRs were present in many individuals. In a later analysis, most CMV-associated TCR beta chains were found to appear HLA-restricted, with HLA associations seemingly driven largely by CMV exposure. In an earlier analysis of fewer than 750 of the donors, most TCR beta V segments were observed in productive rearrangements about 87% or about 30% of the time, broadly matching IMGT annotations. The 87-base-pair reads could not distinguish some IMGT-functional V segments, including TRBV6-2 and TRBV6-3, so those segments were excluded. Sequencing depth was assumed to be roughly uniform across donors in the presence/absence analyses, though that assumption may not hold. Only TCR beta chains were sequenced in this cohort, and the absence of alpha or paired-chain data limited detectable features. A group of highly shared sequence variants was considered likely to be a technical artifact of the sequencing pipeline. Correlated functional status among segregating V segments might be attributable to linkage disequilibrium, but an unknown experimental factor could not be ruled out. The classifier was reported to diagnose cytomegalovirus status with high specificity and sensitivity in both the original and validation cohorts. According to a later analysis, parvovirus B19, influenza, CMV and Epstein-Barr virus appeared linked to several top co-occurrence clusters.

Sequencing input: PBMCs. This clonotype was sampled from a male donor in good health and CMV-seronegative. The rearranged segments are TRBV7-3 and TRBJ1-2; the D gene is possibly TRBD1, with 5 bases matching. The DNA is as follows: TGTGCCAGCAGCTACGACAGTAACTATGGCTACACCTTC. Protein translation: CASSYDSNYGYTF.